The TCR beta chain under discussion was sequenced for a study of blood T cell repertoires in COVID-19. Study-level information: There were acute and convalescent COVID-19 samples, and they came from the United States, Italy and Spain. The analysed material was cDNA or gDNA that came from T cells, B-cell-depleted T cells, or PBMCs.

Original methodology: Estimates of nucleated cell counts were drawn from the amplification of reference gene primers. Some clones are missing from TCRdb's copy, which holds only in-frame ones; the method was immunoSEQ multiplex PCR. The V and J calls and clone size are taken from that table; D and trimming were inferred from the DNA. The repertoire consists of 250,000 or so clones, with 85% to 90% occurring once and the leading ten covering approximately 2.6%. As for this clone: Other nucleotide sequences in the sample specify the same CDR3.

V was trimmed by 0 bases and J by 1 base, leaving 6 bases between them. This CDR3 region has 14 residues. Per the germline V gene, CDR1 is SGHRS and CDR2 is YFSETQ. The sample was peripheral blood. This clonotype was obtained from an older woman with acute or convalescent COVID-19. The V gene is TRBV5-1, the J gene TRBJ2-3; D gene ambiguous. For the CDR3, the DNA is TGCGCCAGCAGCTTGGCTACCCGCACAGATACGCAGTATTTT. Its protein product is CASSLATRTDTQYF.